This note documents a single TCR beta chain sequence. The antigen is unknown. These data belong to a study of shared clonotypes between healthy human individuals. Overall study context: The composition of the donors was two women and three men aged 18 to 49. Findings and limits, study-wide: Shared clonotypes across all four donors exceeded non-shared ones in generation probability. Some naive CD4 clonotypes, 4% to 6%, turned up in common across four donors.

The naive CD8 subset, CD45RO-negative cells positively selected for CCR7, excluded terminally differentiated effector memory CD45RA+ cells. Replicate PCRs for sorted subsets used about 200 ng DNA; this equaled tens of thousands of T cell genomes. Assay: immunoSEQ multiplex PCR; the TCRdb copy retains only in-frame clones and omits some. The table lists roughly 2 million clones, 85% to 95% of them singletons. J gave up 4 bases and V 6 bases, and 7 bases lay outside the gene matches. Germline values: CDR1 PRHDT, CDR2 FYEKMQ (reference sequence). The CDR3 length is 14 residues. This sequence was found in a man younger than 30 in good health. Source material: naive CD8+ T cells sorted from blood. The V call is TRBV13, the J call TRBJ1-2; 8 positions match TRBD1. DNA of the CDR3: TGTGCCAGCAGGACAGGGGAAGCCTTCTATGGCTACACCTTC. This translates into CASRTGEAFYGYTF.